This TCR beta chain was sequenced in a study of T cell repertoires in cytomegalovirus infection. In this sample, this clonotype turned up many times. One entry per CDR3 protein, called by TCRdb with MiXCR from the reads. The sample has 150,000 to 200,000 distinct CDR3 sequences, roughly 27% seen once. CDR3 length equals 15 residues. Germline CDR1 and CDR2: SGHTA and FQGNSA. After removal of 1 base from V and 4 bases from J, the junction contained 4 bases not matched to a gene. The sequenced sample was PBMCs. This TCR was sampled from a human donor in good health (CMV status not recorded). Some clones in this sample may be carry-over from other donors' samples. This rearrangement joins TRBV7-2 to TRBJ1-3, with 7 bases matching TRBD1. CDR3: CASSLGGQRGNTIYF. CDR3 nucleotides: TGTGCCAGCAGCTTAGGGGGACAGAGGGGAAACACCATATATTTT.